Presented here are 7 T cell receptor beta chains from one specimen sequenced in a study of T cells in localized non-small cell lung cancer. TCRdb's copy holds only in-frame clones and misses some; the assay was immunoSEQ multiplex PCR. Among approximately 2,000 clones listed, roughly 20% were seen once. The material was normal lung tissue next to the tumor, obtained before any cancer treatment. The receptors originated from a female donor over 55 with stage II lung adenocarcinoma.

This clone appeared a few times. The chain employs TRBV19 and TRBJ1-2; D is unclear. V was shortened by 3 bases and J by 1 base, with 12 bases between the two germline ends. CDR1 is LNHDA, CDR2 SQIVND, per germline (reference sequence). The CDR3 length is 15 residues. The CDR3 nucleotides read TGTGCCAGTAGTATCCCCGGACCGAGTAACTATGGCTACACCTTC. Amino acids: CASSIPGPSNYGYTF.

V and J are TRBV19 and TRBJ1-3; TRBD1 is a possible D gene (5 bases). The CDR3 is made up of 16 amino acids. Germline loops: CDR1 LNHDA, CDR2 SQIVND (reference sequence). V shed 4 bases and J shed 0 bases, with 13 bases lying between them. The chain's CDR3 is CASSTGQGGSGNTIYF. The CDR3, as DNA: TGTGCCAGTAGTACCGGGCAGGGTGGCTCTGGAAACACCATATATTTT.

The rearrangement joins TRBV19 to TRBJ1-2, with 9 positions matching TRBD1. CDR1 LNHDA and CDR2 SQIVND come from the germline V gene (reference sequence). Trimming removed 7 bases from V and 4 bases from J; junction bases left unmatched: 10. CDR3 length equals 15 residues. The CDR3 region is CASTLRGQGLYGYTF. The CDR3 DNA is TGTGCCAGTACCCTAAGGGGACAGGGCCTCTATGGCTACACCTTC.

This clone is classed as large (0.1 to 1%). V and J are TRBV6-8 and TRBJ2-4; 8 nucleotides agree with TRBD2. The ends lost 8 bases at V and 9 bases at J; junction bases unmatched: 12. Germline CDR1 is MNHGY and CDR2 is SAAAGT. CDR3 size: 14 residues. Written as DNA, the CDR3 is TGTGCCAGCCGTCGACGAGCGGGAGAGGGCATTCAGTACTTC. It is translated as CASRRRAGEGIQYF.

This rearrangement joins TRBV10-1 to TRBJ2-5, with a weak D call TRBD1 (5 bases). This CDR3 region has 13 residues. V dropped 3 bases and J dropped 2 bases, with 7 bases sitting between them. Germline CDR1 and CDR2: WNHNN and SYGVQD (reference sequence). CDR3 coding DNA: TGCGCCAGCAGTGACAGGGCTCAAGAGACCCAGTACTTC. It encodes CASSDRAQETQYF.

This clone was found a few times. The CDR3, as DNA: TGTGCCAGCAGCTTGGAAAGGGTTCTCTCTGGGGCCAACGTCCTGACTTTC. Protein sequence: CASSLERVLSGANVLTF. The rearrangement uses TRBV11-3 and TRBJ2-6, with D unclear. Germline CDR1 is SGHNT and CDR2 is YENEEA. V lost 3 bases to trimming and J lost 0 bases, with 12 bases between them. The CDR3 totals 17 residues.

This clone was detected only a few times. This chain uses TRBV9 with TRBJ2-7; a weak D match, TRBD1 (6 bases). Germline loops: CDR1 SGDLS, CDR2 YYNGEE. CDR3 length equals 15 residues. Trimming cost V 5 bases and J 4 bases, with 19 bases left between them. The CDR3 sequence is CASSEAEGVRYEQYF. CDR3 nucleotides: TGTGCCAGCAGTGAAGCAGAGGGGGTACGGTACGAGCAGTACTTC.